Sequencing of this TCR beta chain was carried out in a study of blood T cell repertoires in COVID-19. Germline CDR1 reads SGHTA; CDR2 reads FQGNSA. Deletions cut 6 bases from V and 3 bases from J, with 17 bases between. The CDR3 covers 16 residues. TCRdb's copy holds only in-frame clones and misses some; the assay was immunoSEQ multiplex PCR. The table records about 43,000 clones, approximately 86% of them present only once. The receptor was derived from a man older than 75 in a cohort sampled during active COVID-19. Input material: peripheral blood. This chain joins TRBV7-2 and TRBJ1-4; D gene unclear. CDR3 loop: CASSRSPSFANEKLFF. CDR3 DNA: TGTGCCAGCAGTCGCTCCCCCAGTTTCGCTAATGAAAAACTGTTTTTT.